This TCR beta chain was identified in a study of PD-L1 blockade in urothelial cancer. Study as a whole: Patients commenced intravenous atezolizumab, 1,200 mg every 3 weeks, in the mid-2010s. Earlier, patients had received 0 to 3 chemotherapy regimens. Study-wide results and caveats: Prediction of better survival came from below-median pretreatment blood TCR clonality. The study found that durable-benefit patients expanded tumor-associated blood clones more at 3 weeks.

For this clone: The antigen remains unidentified.

This CDR3 region has 15 residues. Trimming left V 3 bases short and J 0 bases short, with 10 bases between. Per the germline V gene, CDR1 is SGHVS and CDR2 is FQNEAQ. Sequencing was performed with immunoSEQ multiplex PCR; in TCRdb, only in-frame clones are kept and a portion is missing. This table has about 41,000 clones, approximately 83% appearing once. Sequenced material: PBMCs, taken around atezolizumab (anti-PD-L1) treatment. This sequence joins TRBV7-8 and TRBJ2-3; D might be TRBD1 (5 bases). This sequence was found in a man aged 55 to 70 with urothelial cancer. The DNA of the CDR3 is TGTGCCAGCAGCTTCTGGGGCCTAAGCACAGATACGCAGTATTTT. Protein: CASSFWGLSTDTQYF.